This T cell receptor (beta chain) comes out of a study of OX40 agonist ivuxolimab in advanced cancers. General study findings and limits: Averaging showed that CD8+ T cells had more expanded clones than CD4+ did. At 0.1 to 3.0 mg/kg and by week 6, clonal expansion occurred in CD4+ and CD8+ blood T cells.

About this clone itself: The antigen is undetermined.

Germline lookup yields CDR1 MGHRA and CDR2 YSYEKL. The CDR3 runs to 19 residues. Trimming removed 1 base at V and 4 bases at J, with 23 bases between. TCRdb's copy holds only in-frame clones and misses some; the assay was immunoSEQ multiplex PCR. In the table there are more than 65,000 clones, 88% of which are singletons. The sequence was obtained from an adult with an advanced solid tumor such as melanoma, head and neck, liver or kidney cancer. The sample in question was CD4+ or CD8+ T cells sorted from blood, obtained in a trial of the OX40 agonist ivuxolimab. This sequence joins TRBV4-1 and TRBJ1-3; D call uncertain. The CDR3 is CASSQARFGGYLGGNTIYF. The DNA for the CDR3 is TGCGCCAGCAGCCAAGCCCGTTTCGGTGGATACCTGGGGGGAAACACCATATATTTT.